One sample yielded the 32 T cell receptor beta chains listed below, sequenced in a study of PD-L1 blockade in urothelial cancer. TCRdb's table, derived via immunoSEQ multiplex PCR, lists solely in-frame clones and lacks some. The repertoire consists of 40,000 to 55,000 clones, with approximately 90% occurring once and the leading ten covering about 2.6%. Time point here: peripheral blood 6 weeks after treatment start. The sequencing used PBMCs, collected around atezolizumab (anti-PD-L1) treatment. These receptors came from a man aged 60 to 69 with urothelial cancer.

CDR3 residues: CASSLRTSGAYNEQFF. The CDR3 region has the DNA TGTGCCAGCAGCTTGAGGACTAGCGGAGCCTACAATGAGCAGTTCTTC. The gene calls are TRBV7-2 and TRBJ2-1; TRBD2 aligns across 10 bases. CDR3 size: 16 residues. Germline-derived CDR1 and CDR2 are SGHTA and FQGNSA. Trimming took 3 bases from V and 2 from J; bases not matched to a gene: 4.

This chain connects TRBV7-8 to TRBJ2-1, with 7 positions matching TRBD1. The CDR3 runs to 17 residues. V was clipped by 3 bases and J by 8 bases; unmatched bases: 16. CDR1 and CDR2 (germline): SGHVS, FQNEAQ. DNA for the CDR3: TGTGCCAGCAGCTTTGCGACAGGGCCCCCGGGGTTTGATGAGCAGTTCTTC. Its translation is CASSFATGPPGFDEQFF.

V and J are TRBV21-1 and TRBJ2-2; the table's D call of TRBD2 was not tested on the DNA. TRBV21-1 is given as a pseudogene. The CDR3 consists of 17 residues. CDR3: CASSKAPGLANPGELFF. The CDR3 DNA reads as TGTGCCAGCAGCAAAGCCCCGGGACTAGCGAATCCGGGGGAGCTGTTTTTT.

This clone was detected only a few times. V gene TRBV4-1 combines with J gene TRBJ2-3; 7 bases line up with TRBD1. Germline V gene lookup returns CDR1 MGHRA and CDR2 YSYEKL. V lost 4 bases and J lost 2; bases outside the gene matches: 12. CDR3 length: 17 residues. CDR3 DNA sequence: TGCGCCAGCAGCCCTGAGCCCGGGACAGAACCCACAGATACGCAGTATTTT. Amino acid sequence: CASSPEPGTEPTDTQYF.

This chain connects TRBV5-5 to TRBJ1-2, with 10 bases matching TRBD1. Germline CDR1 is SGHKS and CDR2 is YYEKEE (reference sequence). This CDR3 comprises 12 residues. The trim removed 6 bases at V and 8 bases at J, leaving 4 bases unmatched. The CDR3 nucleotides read TGTGCCAGCATAGGACAGGGGGACGGCTACACCTTC. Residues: CASIGQGDGYTF.

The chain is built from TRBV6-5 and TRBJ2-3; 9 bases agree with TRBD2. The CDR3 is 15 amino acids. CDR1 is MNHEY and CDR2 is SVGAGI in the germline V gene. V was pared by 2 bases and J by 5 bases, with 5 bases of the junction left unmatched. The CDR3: CASSYVASGKDTQYF. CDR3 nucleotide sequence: TGTGCCAGCAGTTACGTGGCTAGCGGGAAAGATACGCAGTATTTT.

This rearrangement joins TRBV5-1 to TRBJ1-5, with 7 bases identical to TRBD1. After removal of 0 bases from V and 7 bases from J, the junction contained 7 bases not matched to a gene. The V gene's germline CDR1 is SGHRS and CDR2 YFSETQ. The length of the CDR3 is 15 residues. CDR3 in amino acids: CASSLGQGKGQPQHF. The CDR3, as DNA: TGCGCCAGCAGCTTGGGACAGGGTAAGGGACAGCCCCAGCATTTT.

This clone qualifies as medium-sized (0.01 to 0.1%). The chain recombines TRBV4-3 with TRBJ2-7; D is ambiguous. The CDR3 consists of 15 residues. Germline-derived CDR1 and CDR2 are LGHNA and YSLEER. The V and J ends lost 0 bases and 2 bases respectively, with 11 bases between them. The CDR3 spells CASSQDRQNPYEQYF. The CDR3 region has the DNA TGCGCCAGCAGCCAAGACAGGCAGAACCCCTACGAGCAGTACTTC.

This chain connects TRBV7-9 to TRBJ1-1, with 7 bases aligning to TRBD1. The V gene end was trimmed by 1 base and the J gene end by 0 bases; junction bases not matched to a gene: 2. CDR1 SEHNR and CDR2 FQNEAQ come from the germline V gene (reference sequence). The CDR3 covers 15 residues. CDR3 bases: TGTGCCAGCAGCTTAGAACAGGGGTTGAACACTGAAGCTTTCTTT. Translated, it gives CASSLEQGLNTEAFF.

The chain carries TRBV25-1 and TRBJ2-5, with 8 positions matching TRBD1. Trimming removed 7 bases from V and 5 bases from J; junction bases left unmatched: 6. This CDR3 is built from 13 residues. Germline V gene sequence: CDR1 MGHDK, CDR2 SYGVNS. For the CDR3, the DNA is TGTGCCAGCATCGGACAGGGAGGCGAGACCCAGTACTTC. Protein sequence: CASIGQGGETQYF.

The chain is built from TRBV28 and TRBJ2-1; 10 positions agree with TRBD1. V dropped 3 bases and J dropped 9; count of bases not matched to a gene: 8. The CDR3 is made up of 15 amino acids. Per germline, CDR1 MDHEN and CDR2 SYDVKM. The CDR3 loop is CASSLRGQGSFEQFF. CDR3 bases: TGTGCCAGCAGTTTGAGGGGACAGGGGAGTTTTGAGCAGTTCTTC.

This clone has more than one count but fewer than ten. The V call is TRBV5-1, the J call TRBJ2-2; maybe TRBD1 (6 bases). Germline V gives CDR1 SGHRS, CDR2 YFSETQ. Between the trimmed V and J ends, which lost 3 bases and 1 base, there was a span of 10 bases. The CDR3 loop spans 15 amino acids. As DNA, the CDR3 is TGCGCCAGCAGCTCGTCGACAGGGAACACCGGGGAGCTGTTTTTT. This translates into CASSSSTGNTGELFF.

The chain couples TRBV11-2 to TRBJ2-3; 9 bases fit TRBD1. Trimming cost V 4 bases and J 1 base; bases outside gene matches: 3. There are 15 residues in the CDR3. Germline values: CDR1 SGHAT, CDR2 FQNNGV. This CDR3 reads CASSSGQGRTDTQYF. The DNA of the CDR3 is TGTGCCAGCAGCTCGGGACAGGGCCGCACAGATACGCAGTATTTT.

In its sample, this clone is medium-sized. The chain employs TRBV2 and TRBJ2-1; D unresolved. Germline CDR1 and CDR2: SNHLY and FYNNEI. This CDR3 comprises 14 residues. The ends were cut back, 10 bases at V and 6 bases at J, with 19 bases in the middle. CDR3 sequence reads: CATLVGAIVNEQFF. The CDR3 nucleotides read TGTGCCACCCTAGTTGGTGCCATAGTCAATGAGCAGTTCTTC.

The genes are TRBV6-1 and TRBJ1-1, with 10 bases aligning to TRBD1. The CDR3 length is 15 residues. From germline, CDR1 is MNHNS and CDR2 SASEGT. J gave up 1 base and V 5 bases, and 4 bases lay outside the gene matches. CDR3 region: CASSHRTGGNTEAFF. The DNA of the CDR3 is TGTGCCAGCAGTCACCGGACAGGGGGGAACACTGAAGCTTTCTTT.

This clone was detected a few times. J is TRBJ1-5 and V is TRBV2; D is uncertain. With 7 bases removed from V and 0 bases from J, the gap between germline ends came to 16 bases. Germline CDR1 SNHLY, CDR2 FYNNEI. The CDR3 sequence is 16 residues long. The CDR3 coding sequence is TGTGCCAGCATTGTCCTTCGTTTGAGTAGCAATCAGCCCCAGCATTTT. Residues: CASIVLRLSSNQPQHF.

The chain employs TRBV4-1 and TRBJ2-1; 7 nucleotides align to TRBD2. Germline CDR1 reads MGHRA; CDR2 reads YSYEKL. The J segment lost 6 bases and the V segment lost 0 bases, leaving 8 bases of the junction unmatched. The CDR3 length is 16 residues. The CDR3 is CASSQEPAGVINEQFF. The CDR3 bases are TGCGCCAGCAGCCAAGAACCGGCGGGAGTTATCAATGAGCAGTTCTTC.

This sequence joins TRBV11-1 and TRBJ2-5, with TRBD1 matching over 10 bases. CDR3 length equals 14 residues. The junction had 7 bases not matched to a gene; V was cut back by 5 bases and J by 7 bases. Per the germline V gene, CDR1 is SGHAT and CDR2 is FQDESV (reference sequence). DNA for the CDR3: TGTGCCAGCAGCCCCCGGGACAGGGGTTCGACCCAGTACTTC. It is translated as CASSPRDRGSTQYF.

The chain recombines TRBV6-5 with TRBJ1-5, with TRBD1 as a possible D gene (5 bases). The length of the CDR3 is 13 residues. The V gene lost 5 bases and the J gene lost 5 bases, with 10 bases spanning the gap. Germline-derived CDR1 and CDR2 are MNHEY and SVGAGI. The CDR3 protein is CASSIKGDQPQHF. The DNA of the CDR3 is TGTGCCAGCAGTATAAAAGGGGATCAGCCCCAGCATTTT.

The DNA for the CDR3 is TGTGCCAGTAGTGTGACAGACAACTCTGGAAACACCATATATTTT. Amino acids: CASSVTDNSGNTIYF. The chain uses TRBV19 and TRBJ1-3, with a weak D call TRBD1 (5 bases). CDR3 length: 15 residues. The V and J ends lost 5 bases and 0 bases respectively, with 11 bases between them. Per the germline V gene, CDR1 is LNHDA and CDR2 is SQIVND (reference sequence). Full variable domain (missing parts from reference TRBV19 and TRBJ1-3): DGGITQSPKYLFRKEGQNVTLSCEQNLNHDAMYWYRQDPGQGLRLIYYSQIVNDFQKGDIAEGYSVSREKKESFPLTVTSAQKNPTAFYLCASSVTDNSGNTIYFGEGSWLTVV.

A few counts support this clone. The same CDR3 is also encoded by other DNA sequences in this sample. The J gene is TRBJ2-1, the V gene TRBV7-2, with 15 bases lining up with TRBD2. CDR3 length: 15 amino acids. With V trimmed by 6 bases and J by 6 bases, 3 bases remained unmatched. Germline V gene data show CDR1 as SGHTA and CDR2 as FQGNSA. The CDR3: CASSPGLAGGNEQFF. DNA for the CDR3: TGTGCCAGCAGTCCGGGACTAGCGGGGGGCAATGAGCAGTTCTTC.

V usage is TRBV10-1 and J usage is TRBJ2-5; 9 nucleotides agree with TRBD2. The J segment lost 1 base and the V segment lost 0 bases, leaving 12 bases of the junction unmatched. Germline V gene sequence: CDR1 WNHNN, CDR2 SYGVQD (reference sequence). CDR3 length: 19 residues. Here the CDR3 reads CASSESTRASGTSQETQYF. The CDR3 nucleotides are TGCGCCAGCAGTGAGTCGACTCGAGCTAGCGGGACGTCCCAAGAGACCCAGTACTTC.

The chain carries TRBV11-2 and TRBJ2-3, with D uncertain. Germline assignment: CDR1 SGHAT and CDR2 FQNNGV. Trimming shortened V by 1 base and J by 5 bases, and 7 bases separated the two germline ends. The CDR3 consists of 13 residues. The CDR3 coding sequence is TGTGCCAGCAGCTTAGGCCAGAAAGATACGCAGTATTTT. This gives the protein CASSLGQKDTQYF.

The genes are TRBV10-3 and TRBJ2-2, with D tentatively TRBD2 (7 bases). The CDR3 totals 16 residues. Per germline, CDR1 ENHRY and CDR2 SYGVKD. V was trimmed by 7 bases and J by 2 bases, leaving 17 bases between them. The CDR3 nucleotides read TGTGCCATCACCCATGGGGGGGGGCAAAACACCGGGGAGCTGTTTTTT. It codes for CAITHGGGQNTGELFF.

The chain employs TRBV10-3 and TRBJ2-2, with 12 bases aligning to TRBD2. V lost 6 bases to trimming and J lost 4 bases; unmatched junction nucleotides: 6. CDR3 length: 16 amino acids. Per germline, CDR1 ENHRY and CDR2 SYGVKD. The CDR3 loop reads CAISLAGGRSTGELFF. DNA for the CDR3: TGTGCCATCAGCCTAGCGGGGGGGCGGAGCACCGGGGAGCTGTTTTTT.

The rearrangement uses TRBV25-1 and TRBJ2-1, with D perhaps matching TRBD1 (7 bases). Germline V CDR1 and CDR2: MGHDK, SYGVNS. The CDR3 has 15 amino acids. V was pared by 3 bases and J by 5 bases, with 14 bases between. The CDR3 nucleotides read TGTGCCAGCAGTGACAAGGGACAGCGGGACAATGAGCAGTTCTTC. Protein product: CASSDKGQRDNEQFF.

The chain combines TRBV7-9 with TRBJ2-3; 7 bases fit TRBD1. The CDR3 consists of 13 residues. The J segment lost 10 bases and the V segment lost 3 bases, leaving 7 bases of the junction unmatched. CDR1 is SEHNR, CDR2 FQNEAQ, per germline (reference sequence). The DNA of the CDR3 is TGTGCCAGCAGCTTTCCGGGACAGAGTCCGCAGTATTTT. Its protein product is CASSFPGQSPQYF.

The CDR3 DNA follows: TGTGCCAGCAGTTACTCGATCCGGGAAAATGCCTATGGCTACACCTTC. This sequence encodes CASSYSIRENAYGYTF. V usage is TRBV6-5 and J usage is TRBJ1-2, with D unclear. With 0 bases removed from V and 4 bases from J, the gap between germline ends came to 15 bases. Germline loops: CDR1 MNHEY, CDR2 SVGAGI. The length of the CDR3 is 16 residues.

CDR3 residues: CASSFDNNQPQHF. DNA for the CDR3: TGTGCCAGCAGCTTTGACAACAATCAGCCCCAGCATTTT. This sequence joins TRBV7-2 and TRBJ1-5; no reliable D call. V lost 3 bases to trimming and J lost 3 bases, with 6 bases between them. CDR1 and CDR2 from the germline V gene are SGHTA and FQGNSA. CDR3 length: 13 residues.

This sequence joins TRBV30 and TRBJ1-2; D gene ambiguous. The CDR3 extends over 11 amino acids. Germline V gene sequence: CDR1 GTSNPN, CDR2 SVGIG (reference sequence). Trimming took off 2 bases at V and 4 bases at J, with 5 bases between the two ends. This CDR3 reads CAWSRPYGYTF. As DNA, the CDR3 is TGTGCCTGGAGTCGTCCCTATGGCTACACCTTC.

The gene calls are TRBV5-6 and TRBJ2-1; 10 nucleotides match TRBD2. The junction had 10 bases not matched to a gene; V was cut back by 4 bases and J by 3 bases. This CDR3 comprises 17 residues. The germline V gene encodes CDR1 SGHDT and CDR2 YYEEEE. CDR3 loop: CASSRKAGTSVYNEQFF. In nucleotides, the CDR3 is TGTGCCAGCAGCCGGAAGGCAGGGACTAGCGTCTACAATGAGCAGTTCTTC.

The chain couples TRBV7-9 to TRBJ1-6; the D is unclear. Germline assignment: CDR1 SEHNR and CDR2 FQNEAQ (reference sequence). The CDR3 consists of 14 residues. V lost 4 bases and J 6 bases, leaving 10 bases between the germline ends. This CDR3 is CASSYGNLNSPLHF. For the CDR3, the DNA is TGTGCCAGCAGCTACGGGAACCTTAATTCACCCCTCCACTTT.